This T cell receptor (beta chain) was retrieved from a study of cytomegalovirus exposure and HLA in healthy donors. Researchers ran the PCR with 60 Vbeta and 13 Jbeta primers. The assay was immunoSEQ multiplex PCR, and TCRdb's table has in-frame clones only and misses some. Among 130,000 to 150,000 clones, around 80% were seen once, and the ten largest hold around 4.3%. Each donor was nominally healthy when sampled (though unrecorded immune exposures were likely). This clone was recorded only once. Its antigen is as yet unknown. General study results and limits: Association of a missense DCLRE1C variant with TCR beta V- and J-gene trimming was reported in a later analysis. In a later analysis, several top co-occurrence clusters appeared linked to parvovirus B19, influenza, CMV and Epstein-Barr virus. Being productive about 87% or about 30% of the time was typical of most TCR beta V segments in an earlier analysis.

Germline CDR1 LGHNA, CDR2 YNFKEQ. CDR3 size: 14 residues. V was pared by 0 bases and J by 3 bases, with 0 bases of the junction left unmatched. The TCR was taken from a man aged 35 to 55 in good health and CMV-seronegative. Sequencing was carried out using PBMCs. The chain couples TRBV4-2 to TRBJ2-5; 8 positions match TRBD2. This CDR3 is CASSQEAGEETQYF. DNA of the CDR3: TGTGCCAGCAGCCAAGAAGCGGGGGAAGAGACCCAGTACTTC.